Shown below are 29 T cell receptor beta chains from a single sample sequenced in a study of vaccination effects on CD4 cells after COVID-19 (dated by TCRdb to between 2022 and 2023). After about 10 days of culture, CD4+ T cells were isolated with the EasySep CD4+ T cell isolation kit. Convalescent patients had PCR-confirmed SARS-CoV-2 infection between March and December 2020, before Alpha, Beta and Delta variants emerged in the United States. Two doses of either the BNT162b2 or the mRNA-1273 mRNA SARS-CoV-2 vaccine were administered to participants. Libraries came from the immunoSEQ multiplex PCR assay. This is the immuneACCESS table as TCRdb keeps it, with only in-frame sequences that have V and J called. A part of the clones is gone; compared with another copy, unresolved V genes explain less than half, and the rest is unexplained. This sample is represented by 40,000 to 45,000 clones; over 60% of them were singletons. The top ten clones comprise 3.6% of the sample.

For these TCRs, the target antigens are not known. Material: CD4+ T cells from PBMCs cultured without peptide, obtained after COVID-19 vaccination. The receptors were gathered from a human donor who had a prior SARS-CoV-2 infection.

Details on this clone: The sample holds other DNA sequences that translate to the same CDR3. This chain uses TRBV12-3 or TRBV12-4 with TRBJ1-5, with D uncertain. The CDR3 is 13 amino acids. Trimming took off 3 bases at V and 4 bases at J, with 7 bases between the two ends. The CDR3 reads CASSFRVNQPQHF. The CDR3 DNA is TGTGCCAGCAGTTTTCGGGTAAATCAGCCCCAGCATTTT.

V usage is TRBV7-3 and J usage is TRBJ2-3; perhaps TRBD1 as D (5 bases). The CDR3 runs 14 residues. CDR1 SGHTA and CDR2 FQGTGA come from the germline V gene. Trimming removed 4 bases at V and 4 bases at J, with 12 bases between. DNA of the CDR3: TGTGCCAGCAGCTCTGGGGCAGGGTCAGATACGCAGTATTTT. Amino acid sequence: CASSSGAGSDTQYF.

V and J are TRBV2 and TRBJ1-2; D unresolved. The CDR3 is made up of 13 amino acids. V was trimmed by 4 bases and J by 5 bases, leaving 11 bases between them. The V gene's germline CDR1 is SNHLY and CDR2 FYNNEI. This CDR3 reads CASSVDRGYGYTF. The CDR3 DNA reads as TGTGCCAGCAGTGTTGACCGAGGGTATGGCTACACCTTC.

The chain has TRBV2 and TRBJ2-7; maybe TRBD1 (6 bases). The ends were cut back, 3 bases at V and 2 bases at J, with 11 bases in the middle. CDR3 length: 14 residues. In germline, CDR1 is SNHLY, CDR2 FYNNEI. The chain's CDR3 is CASSDQGTTYEQYF. In DNA, the CDR3 is TGTGCCAGCAGTGATCAGGGGACCACCTACGAGCAGTACTTC.

J is TRBJ2-7 and V is TRBV7-2; TRBD2 aligns across 7 bases. Germline CDR1 and CDR2: SGHTA and FQGNSA. J gave up 2 bases and V 6 bases, and 13 bases lay outside the gene matches. The CDR3 covers 16 residues. Written as DNA, the CDR3 is TGTGCCAGCAGTTACCGAGCGGGGAGGGATACCTACGAGCAGTACTTC. The encoded protein is CASSYRAGRDTYEQYF.

This clone was detected once. The CDR3 sequence: CSVQTGSGNTIYF. The CDR3 region has the DNA TGCAGCGTACAAACAGGGTCTGGAAACACCATATATTTT. V usage is TRBV29-1 and J usage is TRBJ1-3; TRBD1 might be the D (6 bases). The CDR3 covers 13 residues. The V and J ends lost 6 bases and 1 base respectively, with 10 bases between them. In germline, CDR1 is SQVTM, CDR2 ANQGSEA.

This clone was picked up a small number of times. This rearrangement joins TRBV4-2 to TRBJ1-4; D is unclear. V dropped 0 bases and J dropped 3 bases, with 14 bases sitting between them. The germline V gene has CDR1 LGHNA and CDR2 YNFKEQ. This CDR3 has 17 residues. CDR3 in DNA: TGTGCCAGCAGCCAAGATCGACCGGGGTTGGCTAATGAAAAACTGTTTTTT. Its protein is CASSQDRPGLANEKLFF.

The chain couples TRBV30 to TRBJ1-4; 10 bases match TRBD1. The germline gives CDR1 GTSNPN, CDR2 SVGIG (reference sequence). CDR3 length: 14 amino acids. Trimming cost V 6 bases and J 7 bases; bases outside gene matches: 8. The CDR3 DNA follows: TGTGCCTGTACCTCCCGGGACAGGGGTGAAAAACTGTTTTTT. This gives the protein CACTSRDRGEKLFF.

This clone has just a few counts. J is TRBJ2-7 and V is TRBV2, with unresolved D. The CDR3 has 13 residues. Per germline, CDR1 SNHLY and CDR2 FYNNEI. V lost 8 bases and J lost 5, with 16 bases in between. CDR3 region: CASGPQLYDEQYF. The CDR3 coding sequence is TGTGCCAGCGGCCCCCAACTATACGACGAGCAGTACTTC.

The J gene is TRBJ2-1, the V gene TRBV5-1, with 9 bases that match TRBD2. There are 15 residues in the CDR3. CDR1 SGHRS and CDR2 YFSETQ come from the germline V gene. The V gene end was trimmed by 4 bases and the J gene end by 7 bases; junction bases not matched to a gene: 9. Here the CDR3 reads CASSAPGTSQNEQFF. The DNA for the CDR3 is TGCGCCAGCAGCGCCCCCGGGACTAGCCAAAATGAGCAGTTCTTC.

The J gene is TRBJ2-2, the V gene TRBV5-1; D is uncertain. CDR3 length equals 17 residues. In germline, CDR1 is SGHRS, CDR2 YFSETQ. Deletions cut 0 bases from V and 4 bases from J, with 16 bases between. As DNA, the CDR3 is TGCGCCAGCAGCTTGGATTACTCCGGCGGTGGCACCGGGGAGCTGTTTTTT. Amino acid sequence: CASSLDYSGGGTGELFF.

The J gene is TRBJ2-7, the V gene TRBV30, with D unclear. Germline values: CDR1 GTSNPN, CDR2 SVGIG (reference sequence). The germline V and J ends were trimmed by 2 bases and 3 bases, with 14 bases remaining between them. The CDR3 is 14 residues long. The CDR3 reads CAWSRWGSSYEQYF. CDR3 bases: TGTGCCTGGAGTCGATGGGGTAGTAGCTACGAGCAGTACTTC.

The chain uses TRBV6-6 and TRBJ1-4, with D maybe TRBD1 (5 bases). The CDR3 is 13 residues long. CDR1 and CDR2 from the germline V gene are MNHNY and SVGAGI (reference sequence). V was shortened by 6 bases and J by 7 bases, with 12 bases between the two germline ends. CDR3 sequence reads: CASRLTVGEKLFF. DNA of the CDR3: TGTGCCAGCAGATTGACAGTTGGTGAAAAACTGTTTTTT.

The J gene is TRBJ2-7, the V gene TRBV10-3; possibly TRBD1 for D (6 bases). This CDR3 is 13 amino acids long. V was pared by 4 bases and J by 2 bases, with 9 bases between. Germline V lookup: CDR1 ENHRY, CDR2 SYGVKD. The CDR3 nucleotides read TGTGCCATCAGTGCCGGACAGACCTACGAGCAGTACTTC. Encoded protein: CAISAGQTYEQYF.

The gene calls are TRBV10-2 and TRBJ2-5; a possible D gene is TRBD1 (6 bases). Germline V CDR1 and CDR2: WSHSY, SAAADI. The germline V and J ends were trimmed by 3 bases and 6 bases, with 20 bases remaining between them. The CDR3 spans 16 residues. The CDR3: CASSERDQGLLQTQYF. Written as DNA, the CDR3 is TGCGCCAGCAGTGAAAGGGACCAGGGGCTTTTGCAGACCCAGTACTTC.

The V and J genes are TRBV24-1 and TRBJ2-1, with TRBD2 matching 10 bases. Germline CDR1 KGHDR, CDR2 SFDVKD. The junction had 5 bases not matched to a gene; V was cut back by 7 bases and J by 0 bases. The CDR3 is 16 residues long. CDR3 nucleotides: TGTGCCACCAGCGTAGCGGGAGGTGGCTCCTACAATGAGCAGTTCTTC. This translates into CATSVAGGGSYNEQFF.

The genes are TRBV6-1 and TRBJ2-1; D is ambiguous. V gave up 1 base and J gave up 3 bases, with 10 bases separating them. Germline CDR1 is MNHNS and CDR2 is SASEGT. CDR3 size: 15 residues. CDR3: CASSEGSYIYNEQFF. CDR3 sequence (DNA): TGTGCCAGCAGTGAAGGCAGCTACATCTACAATGAGCAGTTCTTC.

The rearrangement links TRBV30 to TRBJ2-3; 12 positions match TRBD2. CDR1 is GTSNPN and CDR2 is SVGIG in the germline V gene (reference sequence). V was clipped by 8 bases and J by 2 bases; unmatched bases: 5. The CDR3 is made up of 14 amino acids. The CDR3 loop is CALGLAGSTDTQYF. CDR3 nucleotide sequence: TGTGCCCTCGGACTAGCGGGATCCACAGATACGCAGTATTTT.

The V call is TRBV6-6, the J call TRBJ2-7, with 11 bases that match TRBD2. Trimming at V came to 5 bases and at J to 2 bases, leaving 5 bases not matched to a gene. CDR3 length: 15 residues. Germline V gene sequence: CDR1 MNHNY, CDR2 SVGAGI (reference sequence). In nucleotides, the CDR3 is TGTGCCAGCAGTCACGGGACTAGCGGAGCCTACGAGCAGTACTTC. Its protein is CASSHGTSGAYEQYF.

The sample holds one count of this clone. The V call is TRBV30, the J call TRBJ2-2; D call uncertain. The CDR3 contains 15 residues. The ends were cut back, 6 bases at V and 0 bases at J, with 14 bases in the middle. CDR1 and CDR2 (germline): GTSNPN, SVGIG (reference sequence). The CDR3 nucleotides are TGTGCCTGTTTACGTTCGGCAGCGAACACCGGGGAGCTGTTTTTT. This sequence encodes CACLRSAANTGELFF.

The V call is TRBV5-6, the J call TRBJ1-5; D may be TRBD1 (5 bases). CDR3 length: 14 residues. The V gene's germline CDR1 is SGHDT and CDR2 YYEEEE. Trimming pared 0 bases from V and 3 bases from J, leaving 7 bases between. The CDR3 bases are TGTGCCAGCAGCTTGGGCAGGGTCAATCAGCCCCAGCATTTT. Translating gives CASSLGRVNQPQHF.

This chain links TRBV7-9 with TRBJ2-7; TRBD1 matches at 11 bases. Germline V gene data show CDR1 as SEHNR and CDR2 as FQNEAQ (reference sequence). Trimming removed 5 bases from V and 3 bases from J; junction bases left unmatched: 12. This CDR3 is built from 17 residues. CDR3 loop: CASSHGSRDRGNYEQYF. CDR3 nucleotide sequence: TGTGCCAGCAGCCACGGTTCGCGGGACAGGGGGAACTACGAGCAGTACTTC.

The chain is built from TRBV27 and TRBJ2-3, with 7 bases fitting TRBD1. This CDR3 is built from 13 residues. From germline, CDR1 is MNHEY and CDR2 SMNVEV (reference sequence). V shed 8 bases, J shed 4 bases, and the junction held 6 bases outside the gene matches. Here the CDR3 DNA reads TGTGCCAGCCGGTTTACAGGGGCAGATACGCAGTATTTT. Translation gives CASRFTGADTQYF.

The J gene is TRBJ1-2, the V gene TRBV12-3 or TRBV12-4, with D perhaps TRBD1 (5 bases). Trimming shortened V by 5 bases and J by 8 bases, and 15 bases separated the two germline ends. The CDR3 covers 13 residues. CDR3 DNA: TGTGCCAGCAGTCCAGCAGGGCCTAGGGGCTACACCTTC. Translation: CASSPAGPRGYTF.

The V and J genes are TRBV3-1 (or the pseudogene TRBV3-2) and TRBJ2-7; perhaps TRBD1 as D (5 bases). V lost 4 bases, J lost 5 bases, and 9 bases lay in between. The germline gives CDR1 LGHDT, CDR2 YNNKEL (reference sequence). This CDR3 contains 12 residues. This CDR3 reads CASSPRVHEQYF. The DNA for the CDR3 is TGTGCCAGCAGCCCCAGGGTCCACGAGCAGTACTTC.

This clone was recorded only once. This sequence joins TRBV5-8 and TRBJ2-5; the D gene is possibly TRBD2 (5 bases). The V end was cut by 1 base, the J end by 4 bases, with 14 bases between. Germline-derived CDR1 and CDR2 are SGHTS and YDEGEE. The CDR3 contains 15 residues. This CDR3 reads CASSLLGRRSETQYF. In nucleotides, the CDR3 is TGTGCCAGCAGCTTGTTAGGCAGGAGGTCAGAGACCCAGTACTTC.

V usage is TRBV18 and J usage is TRBJ1-1; D might be TRBD1 (6 bases). The V end lost 2 bases, the J end lost 2 bases, and 9 bases lay between the germline ends. This CDR3 has 14 amino acids. Germline V gene lookup returns CDR1 KGHSH and CDR2 LQKENI. The CDR3 coding sequence is TGTGCCAGCTCACCAAGGGGGGAAAACACTGAAGCTTTCTTT. This translates into CASSPRGENTEAFF.

The sample holds a few counts of this clone. The rearrangement uses TRBV7-3 and TRBJ1-5; tentative D call: TRBD1 (5 bases). The CDR3 is made up of 14 amino acids. Per germline, CDR1 SGHTA and CDR2 FQGTGA. Trimming left V 5 bases short and J 6 bases short, with 14 bases between. CDR3: CASSTPQGGQPQHF. CDR3 DNA: TGTGCCAGCAGCACCCCTCAGGGAGGTCAGCCCCAGCATTTT. Variable domain in full (rest from reference TRBV7-3 and TRBJ1-5): GAGVSQTPSNKVTEKGKYVELRCDPISGHTALYWYRQSLGQGPEFLIYFQGTGAADDSGLPNDRFFAVRPEGSVSTLKIQRTERGDSAVYLCASSTPQGGQPQHFGDGTRLSIL.

The CDR3 loop is CASSSARTGGNEKLFF. The CDR3 bases are TGTGCCAGCAGTTCGGCCCGGACAGGGGGGAATGAAAAACTGTTTTTT. The rearrangement uses TRBV5-4 and TRBJ1-4; 10 positions match TRBD1. Germline-derived CDR1 and CDR2 are SGHNT and YYREEE (reference sequence). There are 16 residues in the CDR3. With 5 bases clipped from V and 5 bases from J, the junction kept 9 bases outside the gene matches.